Sequencing of this T cell receptor (beta chain) was carried out in a study of shared clonotypes between healthy human individuals. The CDR3 sequence is 15 residues long. Germline trimming cut 1 base from V and 5 bases from J; bases unmatched to any gene: 7. Germline-derived CDR1 and CDR2 are LGHNA and YSLEER. Each cell subset's genomic DNA was divided evenly among several immunoSEQ plates. The table came from immunoSEQ multiplex PCR; TCRdb's copy has only in-frame clones and leaves some out. The sample includes roughly 1.5 million clones, 98% of them seen just once. Sequenced material: naive CD4+ T cells sorted from blood. Sample subset: CD45RA+ positively selected. The TCR was taken from a man aged 25-45 years in good health. The chain couples TRBV4-3 to TRBJ2-7, with 8 nucleotides matching TRBD2. The CDR3 DNA reads TGCGCCAGCAGCCAAGCCCCAGCGGGAGTCGACGAGCAGTACTTC. Protein product: CASSQAPAGVDEQYF.